This T cell receptor (beta chain) was recovered during a study of cytomegalovirus exposure and HLA in healthy donors listed by TCRdb under 2017. Background on the whole study: An earlier analysis of 587 of the donors reported about 250 Gb of sequence data and approximately 110 million unique TCR beta sequences from 150 million to 200 million T cells. Alongside the repertoire data, information on donor age, sex, ethnicity and CMV serostatus was compiled. To predict cytomegalovirus infection status, the study brought together high-throughput TCR immunosequencing, statistical association of individual TCRs with disease status, and machine learning. Typing coverage varied by locus: about 629-640 donors for A, B, C, DRB1 and DQB1; approximately 500 for DQA1; over 600 for DPA1; around 490 for DPB1. Genome-wide SNP genotypes for about 65% of the 666 donors were used in a later genetic analysis, which treated that subset as a discovery cohort. The T cell repertoires of roughly 660 subjects were profiled by immunosequencing and related to cytomegalovirus serostatus. In an earlier analysis of more than 550 of the donors, high-throughput TCR beta sequencing was used to judge whether each TCR beta V gene segment behaved as functional or pseudogenic. On average, roughly 250,000 unique TCR beta nucleotide sequences were sequenced per donor among 398 genotyped donors of the cohort, with around 19% of those sequences being non-productive. A later analysis re-examined previously published TCR beta repertoires from 600 to 700 donors and added high-resolution HLA genotyping to investigate patterns of TCR occurrence. Several DR-DQ haplotypes were handled as single units for association and clustering because linkage in the cohort was strong. Class I and class II HLA loci were covered by the typing at four-digit resolution. A separate validation cohort of roughly 120 different subjects was used in addition to the approximately 700-subject first cohort. The genetic ancestry cluster associated with self-reported Caucasian donors included around 76% of the 398 genotyped donors. The aim of the study was to test whether cataloging public T cell receptors could identify signatures of past pathogen exposure. Rather than using new phenotypic data, the later analysis identified candidate immune exposures from TCR beta sequences and from how often those sequences occurred across donors. Around 320 gigabases of sequencing data and approximately 85 million unique TCR sequences were included in an early release covering roughly 700 HLA-typed donors. All discovery cohort repertoires had been generated using a single sequencing platform.

Study-wide conclusions, independent of this receptor: In a later genetic analysis, fewer N-insertions in productive TCRs were reported among donors in an Asian-associated ancestry cluster than the approximately 670-donor mean. Because HLA typing was unavailable for some donors at each locus, only the typed subset was used in association tests. Most TCR sequences were observed very rarely across donors, whereas some public TCRs were present in many individuals. Because counts were too low, about 17 rarely observed V segments, including chromosome 9 orphons, were excluded from the earlier analysis of some 590 of the donors. In a later analysis, the rate of TCR association differed among HLA loci, with DRB1 alleles having the most associated TCRs and HLA-C alleles having the fewest. A few of the identified cytomegalovirus-associated TCR beta chains were confirmed in vitro to be specific for cytomegalovirus antigens. The classifier was reported to diagnose cytomegalovirus status with high specificity and sensitivity in both the original and validation cohorts. When HLA alleles, especially DR and DQ, strongly co-occurred, TCR associations were difficult to assign to individual alleles. Because the 87-base-pair reads could not distinguish some IMGT-functional V segments, including TRBV6-2 and TRBV6-3, those segments were excluded. A cluster of highly shared sequence variants was judged likely to be a technical artifact of the sequencing pipeline. In a later analysis, HLA-associated TCR beta chains were found to be more clonally expanded and to have lower generation probabilities than equally common non-associated chains. Most CMV-associated TCR beta chains appeared to be HLA-restricted in a later analysis, and the HLA associations seemed to be driven largely by CMV exposure. For the cohort, immune exposure information was limited to CMV serostatus. Broadly in line with IMGT annotations, most TCR beta V segments showed up in productive rearrangements about 87% or about 30% of the time in an earlier analysis of approximately 640 of the donors. At a false discovery rate of 0.05, a later analysis linked about 17,000 TCR beta sequences to specific HLA alleles. Correlated functional status among segregating V segments might be attributable to linkage disequilibrium, but an unknown experimental factor could not be ruled out. In a later genetic analysis, a missense DCLRE1C variant was associated with V-gene and J-gene trimming of TCR beta chains, and the association was replicated in an independent cohort. A total of 150 to 200 TCR beta chains were listed by the study as associated with cytomegalovirus. According to a later analysis, parvovirus B19, influenza, CMV and Epstein-Barr virus appeared linked to several top co-occurrence clusters. Roughly uniform sequencing depth across donors was assumed in presence/absence analyses, although this assumption may not hold. A further reported finding was that TCR beta sequences accurately predicted the HLA-A and HLA-B alleles for most subjects in the first cohort. The authors suggested that the approach could potentially be extended to other disease states and immunological phenotypes. This cohort had only TCR beta chains sequenced, and the lack of alpha or paired-chain data limited which features could be detected.

On this clone itself: Its antigen specificity is not known. There are no base qualities to consult, and no much larger clone falls within one base.

The library relied on the immunoSEQ multiplex PCR assay. A mixture of 60 forward primers for TCR Vbeta segments and 13 reverse primers for TCR Jbeta segments was used in the multiplex PCR. Amplification of the CDR3 region of rearranged TCR beta genes was performed with a multiplex PCR assay on genomic DNA. The amplified TCR beta libraries were sequenced on the Illumina HiSeq System as 87-base-pair reads. The authors' analysis ran thus. A later analysis tallied approximately 87 million unique TCR beta chains across the roughly 610 repertoires, and some 10 million of those chains were shared by two or more donors. A nearest-neighbor algorithm error-corrected the raw reads and collapsed the reads into unique sequences, merging closely related sequences to remove PCR and sequencing errors. Alignment of CDR3 sequences to IMGT reference sequences was used to assign V, D and J gene segments. Each retained sequence needed at least a six-nucleotide match to both a V gene segment and a J gene segment. Rearrangements were classified as productive when the CDR3 lacked stop codons and remained in frame with V and J, and all other rearrangements were classified as non-productive. Following IMGT convention, CDR3 was defined as the stretch from the second conserved V-encoded cysteine to the conserved J-encoded phenylalanine. The earlier analysis of 500 to 750 of the donors excluded any sequence lacking an unambiguous match to a single V gene segment. In an earlier analysis of approximately 590 of the donors, V segments were called functional above 56.7% productive rearrangements and were called segregating when the between-donor standard deviation exceeded 5%. To diagnose cytomegalovirus status from the catalog of TCR beta chain sequences, a statistical classification framework was built. In a later analysis, V and J genes were assigned by comparing TCR nucleotide sequences against IMGT/GENE-DB human TR gene sequences. In a later analysis, CDR3 sequences and most-parsimonious VDJ recombination scenarios were assigned using the TCRdist pipeline. In a later analysis, each TCR beta chain was defined by its CDR3 amino acid sequence together with its V-gene family, and reads lacking a unique V-gene family were excluded. To address suspected cross-contamination and a sequencing artifact, a later analysis removed roughly 640 highly shared, low-generation-probability nucleotide sequences. In a later analysis, a clonal expansion index was calculated for each public chain from normalized within-repertoire ranks of inferred template counts. A later analysis computed generation probabilities with a VDJ recombination model fitted to out-of-frame rearrangements, and checked the results against IGoR. A later analysis scored TCR-TCR, TCR-HLA and TCR-CMV co-occurrence with hypergeometric tests, applying a repertoire-size bias correction to TCR pairs. A later analysis estimated false discovery rates by permuting HLA or CMV assignments 20 times. In a later analysis, co-occurring TCRs were grouped using DBSCAN, and TCRdist sequence similarity was added for clustering within HLA-allele-positive subsets. Co-occurrence clustering excluded repertoires with fewer than 30,000 or more than 120,000 public chains, plus five with anomalous nucleotide sharing. The source is immuneACCESS, and TCRdb retained only in-frame sequences with V and J called. Part of the clones is not carried over; for the studies checked, unresolved V genes explain less than half of this, and the remainder is unexplained. The DNA gave D and trimming, while V, J and clone size come from that table. This sample comprises 200,000 or so clones, approximately 81% of them detected only once. The biggest ten clones account for about 1.2% of the sample.

The cohort was made up of approximately 670 healthy bone marrow donors. Cohort members were all nominally healthy when sampled, although unrecorded immune exposures were likely present. CMV serostatus was positive for more than 250 and negative for about 55% of the roughly 670 cohort members, and was not recorded for this donor. Each donor provided a peripheral blood sample, and peripheral blood mononuclear cells were used for TCR beta sequencing. Genomic DNA extraction from the blood cell samples was performed with the Qiagen DNeasy Blood Extraction Kit. V trim: 4 bases; J trim: 8 bases; unmatched bases: 8. The CDR3 has 14 amino acids, counting the end cysteine and phenylalanine. Here the CDR3 DNA is all that survives: 42 bases in frame from base 1. The germline V gene encodes CDR1 MDHEN and CDR2 SYDVKM.

Source material: PBMCs. This receptor was identified in a human donor in good health. Recombination connected TRBV28 to TRBJ1-2, and TRBD1 matches 9 of the central bases. The CDR3 is CASSSGQGNKGYTF. The sequenced DNA: TGTGCCAGCAGTTCGGGACAGGGAAATAAGGGCTACACCTTC.